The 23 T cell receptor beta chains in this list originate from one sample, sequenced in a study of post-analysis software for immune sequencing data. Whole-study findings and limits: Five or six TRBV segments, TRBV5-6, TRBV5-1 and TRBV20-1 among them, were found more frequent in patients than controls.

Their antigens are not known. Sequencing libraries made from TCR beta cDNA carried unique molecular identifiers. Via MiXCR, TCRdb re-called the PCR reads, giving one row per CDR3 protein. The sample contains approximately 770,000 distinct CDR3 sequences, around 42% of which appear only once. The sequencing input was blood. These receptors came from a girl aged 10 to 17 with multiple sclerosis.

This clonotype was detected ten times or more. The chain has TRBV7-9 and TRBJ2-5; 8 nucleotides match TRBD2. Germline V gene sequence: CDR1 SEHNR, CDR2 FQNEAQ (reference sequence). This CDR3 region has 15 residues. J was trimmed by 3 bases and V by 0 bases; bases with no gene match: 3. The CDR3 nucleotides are TGTGCCAGCAGCTTAGCGGGACTAGTGGAAGAGACCCAGTACTTC. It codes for CASSLAGLVEETQYF.

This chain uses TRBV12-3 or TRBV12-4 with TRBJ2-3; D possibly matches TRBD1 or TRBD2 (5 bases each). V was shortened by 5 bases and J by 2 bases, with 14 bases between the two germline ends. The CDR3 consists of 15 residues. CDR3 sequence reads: CASSGGDRFTDTQYF. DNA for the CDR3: TGTGCCAGCAGTGGGGGAGATAGGTTCACAGATACGCAGTATTTT.

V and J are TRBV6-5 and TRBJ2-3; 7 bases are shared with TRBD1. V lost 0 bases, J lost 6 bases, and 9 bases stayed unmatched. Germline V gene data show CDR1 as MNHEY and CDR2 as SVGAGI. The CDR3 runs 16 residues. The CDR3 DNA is TGTGCCAGCAGTTACTCGCCTAACAGGGGATCCGATACGCAGTATTTT. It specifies CASSYSPNRGSDTQYF.

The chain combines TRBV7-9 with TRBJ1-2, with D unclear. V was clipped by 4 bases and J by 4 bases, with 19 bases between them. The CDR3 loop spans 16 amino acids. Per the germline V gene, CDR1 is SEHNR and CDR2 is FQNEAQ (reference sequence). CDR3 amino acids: CASSSPKDEFFYGYTF. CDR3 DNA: TGTGCCAGCAGCTCACCCAAGGATGAATTCTTCTATGGCTACACCTTC.

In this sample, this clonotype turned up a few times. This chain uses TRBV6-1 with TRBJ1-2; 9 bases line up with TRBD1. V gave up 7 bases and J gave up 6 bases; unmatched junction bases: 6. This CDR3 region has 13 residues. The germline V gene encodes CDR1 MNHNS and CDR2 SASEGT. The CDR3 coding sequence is TGTGCCAGCATTGGGGGACAGGGAAATGGCTACACCTTC. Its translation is CASIGGQGNGYTF.

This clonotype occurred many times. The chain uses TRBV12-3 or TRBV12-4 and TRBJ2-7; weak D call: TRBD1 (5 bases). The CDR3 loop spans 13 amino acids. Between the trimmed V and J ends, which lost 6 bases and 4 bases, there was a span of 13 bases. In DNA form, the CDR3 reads TGTGCCAGCAGCCCAACAGGAATATACGAGCAGTACTTC. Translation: CASSPTGIYEQYF.

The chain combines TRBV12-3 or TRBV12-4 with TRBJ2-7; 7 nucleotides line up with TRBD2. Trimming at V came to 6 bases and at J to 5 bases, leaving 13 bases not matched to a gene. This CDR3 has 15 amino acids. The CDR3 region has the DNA TGTGCCAGCAGCGGACTAGATCTGGAATCGGACGAGCAGTACTTC. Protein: CASSGLDLESDEQYF.

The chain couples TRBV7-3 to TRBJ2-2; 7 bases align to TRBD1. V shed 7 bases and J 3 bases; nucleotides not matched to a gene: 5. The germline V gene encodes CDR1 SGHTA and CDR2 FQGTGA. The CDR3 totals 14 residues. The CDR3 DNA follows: TGTGCCAGCACCCGGGACAGCCACACCGGGGAGCTGTTTTTT. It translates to CASTRDSHTGELFF.

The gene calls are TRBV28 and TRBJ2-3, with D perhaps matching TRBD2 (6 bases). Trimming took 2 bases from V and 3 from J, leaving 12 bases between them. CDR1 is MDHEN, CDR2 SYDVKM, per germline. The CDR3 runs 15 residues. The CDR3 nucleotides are TGTGCCAGCAGTTTAGGTCGGGACTGGACAGATACGCAGTATTTT. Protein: CASSLGRDWTDTQYF.

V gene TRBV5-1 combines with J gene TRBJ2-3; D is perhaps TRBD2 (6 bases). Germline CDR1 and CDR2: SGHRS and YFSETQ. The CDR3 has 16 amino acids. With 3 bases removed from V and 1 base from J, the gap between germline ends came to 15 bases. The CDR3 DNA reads TGCGCCAGCAGCTCCACAAAGGGAGGAGGCACAGATACGCAGTATTTT. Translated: CASSSTKGGGTDTQYF.

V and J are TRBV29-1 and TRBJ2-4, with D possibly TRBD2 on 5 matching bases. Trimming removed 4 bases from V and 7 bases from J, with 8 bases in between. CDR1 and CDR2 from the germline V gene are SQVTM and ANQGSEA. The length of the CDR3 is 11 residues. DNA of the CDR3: TGCAGCGTTGGGCGCGGGAACATTCAGTACTTC. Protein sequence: CSVGRGNIQYF.

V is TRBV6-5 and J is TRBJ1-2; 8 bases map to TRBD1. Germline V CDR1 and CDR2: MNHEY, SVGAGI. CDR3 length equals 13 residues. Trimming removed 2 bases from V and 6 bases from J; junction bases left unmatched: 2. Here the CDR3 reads CASSYGQGDGYTF. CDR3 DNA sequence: TGTGCCAGCAGTTACGGACAGGGTGATGGCTACACCTTC.

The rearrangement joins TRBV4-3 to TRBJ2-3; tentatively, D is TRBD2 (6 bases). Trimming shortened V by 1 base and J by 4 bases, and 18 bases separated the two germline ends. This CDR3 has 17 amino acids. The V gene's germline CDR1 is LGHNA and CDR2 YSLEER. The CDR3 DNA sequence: TGCGCCAGCAGCCAAGCCCTAGCGATCATAGGGGCAGATACGCAGTATTTT. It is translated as CASSQALAIIGADTQYF.

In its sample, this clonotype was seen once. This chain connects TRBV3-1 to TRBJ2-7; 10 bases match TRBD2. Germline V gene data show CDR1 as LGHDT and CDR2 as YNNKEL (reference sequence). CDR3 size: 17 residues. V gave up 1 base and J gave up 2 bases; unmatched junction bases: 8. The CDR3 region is CASSQVAGLANPYEQYF. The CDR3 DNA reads TGTGCCAGCAGCCAAGTGGCGGGACTAGCGAACCCCTACGAGCAGTACTTC.

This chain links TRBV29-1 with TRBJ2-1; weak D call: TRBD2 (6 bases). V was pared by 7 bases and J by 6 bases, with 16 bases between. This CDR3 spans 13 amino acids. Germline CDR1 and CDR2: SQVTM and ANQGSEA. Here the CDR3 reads CSASGLRPNEQFF. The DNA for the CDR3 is TGCAGCGCCTCTGGACTACGACCCAATGAGCAGTTCTTC.

The CDR3 is CASTLPGQGANEQFF. The CDR3 DNA reads TGTGCCAGCACTCTCCCGGGACAGGGGGCCAATGAGCAGTTCTTC. The V call is TRBV12-3 or TRBV12-4, the J call TRBJ2-1, with 12 bases matching TRBD1. CDR3 size: 15 residues. The J segment lost 6 bases and the V segment lost 7 bases, leaving 7 bases of the junction unmatched.

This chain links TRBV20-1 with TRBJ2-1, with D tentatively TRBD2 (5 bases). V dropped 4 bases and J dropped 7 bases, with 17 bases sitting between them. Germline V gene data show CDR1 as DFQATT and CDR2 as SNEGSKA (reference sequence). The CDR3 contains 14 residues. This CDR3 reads CSAILAASRNEQFF. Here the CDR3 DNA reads TGCAGTGCTATCCTGGCCGCTAGCCGGAATGAGCAGTTCTTC.

CDR3 region: CASSGGGKLNEQFF. The CDR3 bases are TGTGCCAGCAGCGGCGGCGGAAAGCTCAATGAGCAGTTCTTC. The genes are TRBV7-9 and TRBJ2-1, with D unresolved. The germline CDR1 and CDR2 sequences are SEHNR and FQNEAQ (reference sequence). The CDR3 consists of 14 residues. Trimming shortened V by 5 bases and J by 6 bases, and 14 bases separated the two germline ends.

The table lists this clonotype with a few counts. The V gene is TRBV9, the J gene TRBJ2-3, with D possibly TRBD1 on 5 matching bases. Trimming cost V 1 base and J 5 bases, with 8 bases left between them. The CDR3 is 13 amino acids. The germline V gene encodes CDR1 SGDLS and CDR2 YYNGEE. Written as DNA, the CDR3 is TGTGCCAGCAGCGTAACCCAGGGAGATACGCAGTATTTT. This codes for CASSVTQGDTQYF.

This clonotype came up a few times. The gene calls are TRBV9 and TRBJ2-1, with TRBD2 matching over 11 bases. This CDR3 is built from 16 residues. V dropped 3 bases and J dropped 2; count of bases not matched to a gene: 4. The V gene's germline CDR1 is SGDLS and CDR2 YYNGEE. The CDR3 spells CASSEGTSGPYNEQFF. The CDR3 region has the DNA TGTGCCAGCAGCGAAGGGACTAGCGGTCCCTACAATGAGCAGTTCTTC.

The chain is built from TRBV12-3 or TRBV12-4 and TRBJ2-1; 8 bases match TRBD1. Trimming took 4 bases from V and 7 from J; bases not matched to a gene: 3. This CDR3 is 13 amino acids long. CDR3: CASSSNRGNEQFF. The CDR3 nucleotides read TGTGCCAGCAGTTCTAACAGGGGGAATGAGCAGTTCTTC.

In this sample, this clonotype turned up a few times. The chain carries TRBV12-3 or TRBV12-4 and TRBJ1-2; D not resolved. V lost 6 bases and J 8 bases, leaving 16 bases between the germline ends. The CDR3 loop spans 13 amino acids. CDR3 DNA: TGTGCCAGCAGCCACGGACCGATCGGCGGCTACACCTTC. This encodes CASSHGPIGGYTF.

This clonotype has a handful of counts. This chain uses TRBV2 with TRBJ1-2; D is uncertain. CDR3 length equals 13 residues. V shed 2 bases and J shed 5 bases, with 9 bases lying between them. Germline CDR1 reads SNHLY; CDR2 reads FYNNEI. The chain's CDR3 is CASSEQVLYGYTF. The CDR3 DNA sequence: TGTGCCAGCAGTGAACAGGTTTTATATGGCTACACCTTC.